This T cell receptor beta chain was recorded in a study of shared clonotypes between healthy human individuals. Study as a whole: With ages of 18 to 49, the donors were a couple of women and three men. Study-wide points: A limitation of the genetic and exposure-history diversity represented arose from few donors.

Researchers ran the assay at a deep level. Only in-frame clones appear in the TCRdb table, and some are missing; sequencing was by immunoSEQ multiplex PCR. The data contain around 350,000 clones, about 70% of them seen just once; the ten biggest clones take up over 9.5%. CD45RA+ naive and CD45RA-negative memory subsets were separated from CD4+ cells. As concerns this clone: Its antigen is as yet unknown.

Germline values: CDR1 SNHLY, CDR2 FYNNEI. Trimming cost V 4 bases and J 9 bases, with 16 bases left between them. The length of the CDR3 is 14 residues. Sequencing was performed on memory CD4+ T cells sorted from blood. The subset: CD45RA-negative fraction. V is TRBV2 and J is TRBJ2-1; TRBD2 might be the D (7 bases). The receptor's source is a man aged 25 to 40 in good health. DNA of the CDR3: TGTGCCAGCAGTGGGGGGGGCTCGGACCGTGAGCAGTTCTTC. Its protein is CASSGGGSDREQFF.